Listed below are T cell receptor beta chains from one sample, sequenced in a study of T cell repertoires in cytomegalovirus infection. TCRdb redid the calling of the reads with MiXCR, one entry per CDR3 protein. This sample has a few hundred thousand distinct CDR3 sequences, with about a sixth found just once. The specimen was PBMCs. These receptors were collected from a human donor in good health (CMV status not recorded). Some clones in this sample may be carry-over from other donors' samples. The CDR3 runs from the conserved cysteine through the conserved F or W. The D gene is left open where the match is weak. The listing skips clone size in some rows; elsewhere it reads once, few, many or a size class.

>.|TRBV5-6|.|TRBJ1-1|18
CASFKLLVGNRRSAEAFF
>.|TRBV7-9|many|TRBJ2-5|16
CASSLDRILPQETQYF
>TRBD1|TRBV7-2|many|TRBJ1-1|17
CASSLDFGNRGRTEAFF
>.|TRBV4-1|many|TRBJ2-1|15
CASSSKETGNNEQFF
>.|TRBV7-2|many|TRBJ1-1|13
CASSLNRGTEAFF
>.|TRBV3-1|.|TRBJ2-1|16
CASSPRTPGSYNEQFF
>.|TRBV28|few|TRBJ2-1|14
CASSSTRGLYEQFF
>.|TRBV25-1|many|TRBJ1-2|14
CASSRTNRRGGDTF
>.|TRBV12-3/TRBV12-4|few|TRBJ2-2|15
CASSLAGRNTGELFF
>.|TRBV25-1|.|TRBJ1-6|11
CASSDNSPLHF
>.|TRBV6-6|.|TRBJ2-1|13
CASSSPRHNEQFF
>.|TRBV9|once|TRBJ1-1|15
CASSVVPGMNTEAFF
>.|TRBV4-1|.|TRBJ2-7|16
CASSLSPADSTYEQYF
>.|TRBV6-1|few|TRBJ2-3|13
CAARTTGTDTQYF
>.|TRBV28|few|TRBJ1-2|14
CASSFRLPHYGYTF
>.|TRBV7-2|medium-sized|TRBJ2-5|14
CASSLGASLETQYF
>.|TRBV5-1|few|TRBJ1-5|14
CASGRTEINQPQHF
>.|TRBV14|.|TRBJ1-2|14
CASSQAIRGVGRAF
>.|TRBV12-3/TRBV12-4|many|TRBJ1-2|12
CASSPGERGYTF
>.|TRBV20-1|.|TRBJ1-1|14
CSAPAPGMNTEAFF
>TRBD2|TRBV10-3|many|TRBJ2-1|16
CAISDIAGLTYNEQFF
>.|TRBV20-1|few|TRBJ2-7|11
CSARRYGEQYF
>.|TRBV4-2|.|TRBJ1-1|17
CASSQVNRGGSDTEAFF
>.|TRBV7-8|many|TRBJ1-6|13
CASSAPRNSPLHF
>.|TRBV28|.|TRBJ2-7|14
CASSLEGYQREQYF
>.|TRBV6-5|few|TRBJ2-1|12
CASRLNGNEQFF
>.|TRBV12-3/TRBV12-4|many|TRBJ2-1|15
CASSAPASSYNEQFF
>.|TRBV7-3|few|TRBJ2-3|13
CASSLTMGDTQYF
>.|TRBV7-2|many|TRBJ1-1|12
CASSFRDAEAFF
>.|TRBV5-1|.|TRBJ1-1|14
CASSLAPGKIEAFF
>.|TRBV13|many|TRBJ2-2|14
CASSLGANTGELFF
>.|TRBV7-6|many|TRBJ2-3|16
CASSYPSGGGTDTQYF
>.|TRBV18|.|TRBJ2-3|22
CASSPRMSRGGQTIGVTDTQYF
>.|TRBV29-1|.|TRBJ2-3|15
CSVEDRGQGSDTQYF
>TRBD1|TRBV28|.|TRBJ2-3|16
CASSLWGQGVSDTQYF
>.|TRBV4-1|few|TRBJ2-7|14
CASSQATGNYEQYF
>.|TRBV4-1|many|TRBJ2-3|15
CASSQSPELTDTQYF
>TRBD1|TRBV9|few|TRBJ1-6|15
CASSKGQGYNSPLHF
>.|TRBV5-5|.|TRBJ1-4|15
CASTQPTGVGEKLFF
>.|TRBV12-3/TRBV12-4|.|TRBJ2-7|13
CASGRDSSYEQYF
>TRBD1|TRBV18|.|TRBJ2-4|16
CASSLRTGGAYHIQYF
>TRBD2|TRBV28|.|TRBJ2-1|15
CASSFSGGGGNEQFF
>TRBD1|TRBV28|many|TRBJ1-5|15
CASSFGGQGNQPQHF